This paragraph covers one T cell receptor beta chain sequence. This specimen comes from a study of cytomegalovirus exposure and HLA in healthy donors. The V segment lost 4 bases and the J segment 0 bases; nucleotides outside the gene matches: 6. Germline values: CDR1 MGHRA, CDR2 YSYEKL. This CDR3 is built from 17 residues. Sequencing used immunoSEQ multiplex PCR; TCRdb keeps in-frame clones, though not all of them. Among approximately 59,000 clones, roughly 92% were seen once, and the ten largest hold approximately 5.3%. The material sequenced was PBMCs. The receptor's source is a man aged 18 to 30 in good health and CMV-seropositive. This chain connects TRBV4-1 to TRBJ2-6; 7 nucleotides agree with TRBD2. The CDR3 nucleotides are TGCGCCAGCAGCCGGTGGGGAGGGGCCTCTGGGGCCAACGTCCTGACTTTC. This sequence encodes CASSRWGGASGANVLTF.